Below, 18 T cell receptor beta chains from the same sample are listed, as sequenced in a study of vaccination effects on CD4 cells after COVID-19. Assay used: immunoSEQ multiplex PCR; TCRdb lists only in-frame clones, some missing. The sample consists of roughly 53,000 clones, more than 75% of them appearing once. With the ViraFEST assay, the study expanded antigen-specific CD4+ T cells using viral peptide pools, then sequenced them. The authors isolated CD4+ T cells after more than eight days of culture. Among the vaccine recipients, none had a prior SARS-CoV-2 infection, and nucleocapsid antibodies were negative. No antigen is known for these receptors. Sample: CD4+ T cells from PBMCs cultured with HCoV-OC43 spike peptides, taken before COVID-19 vaccination. Subset described: HCoV-OC43 spike overlapping peptide pool stimulation. These receptors all come from a human donor who received a COVID-19 vaccine.

The chain's CDR3 is CASRRDVETQYF. The CDR3 DNA follows: TGTGCCAGCAGGAGGGATGTTGAGACCCAGTACTTC. V and J are TRBV2 and TRBJ2-5; D might be TRBD2 (5 bases). The ends were cut back, 6 bases at V and 5 bases at J, with 10 bases in the middle. The germline V gene has CDR1 SNHLY and CDR2 FYNNEI. CDR3 size: 12 residues. The entire variable domain, with the rest obtained from reference TRBV2 and TRBJ2-5, is as follows: EPEVTQTPSHQVTQMGQEVILRCVPISNHLYFYWYRQILGQKVEFLVSFYNNEISEKSEIFDDQFSVERPDGSNFTLKIRSTKLEDSAMYFCASRRDVETQYFGPGTRLLVL.

The chain joins TRBV4-1 to TRBJ2-1; D is possibly TRBD2 (6 bases). V was pared by 0 bases and J by 5 bases, with 14 bases between. This CDR3 has 16 amino acids. From germline, CDR1 is MGHRA and CDR2 YSYEKL. CDR3 DNA: TGCGCCAGCAGCCAAGATTTAGGGACTTCGAACAATGAGCAGTTCTTC. This sequence encodes CASSQDLGTSNNEQFF.

This clone was counted only a few times. This chain connects TRBV5-1 to TRBJ2-2, with a possible D match to TRBD2 (6 bases). CDR3 length: 16 amino acids. Germline V gene data show CDR1 as SGHRS and CDR2 as YFSETQ. V was clipped by 0 bases and J by 1 base, with 10 bases between them. CDR3 sequence: CASSLERRGNTGELFF. The CDR3 DNA sequence: TGCGCCAGCAGCTTGGAGAGGCGGGGGAACACCGGGGAGCTGTTTTTT.

The chain carries TRBV5-4 and TRBJ2-1; 10 nucleotides line up with TRBD1. The J segment lost 5 bases and the V segment lost 3 bases, leaving 5 bases of the junction unmatched. In germline, CDR1 is SGHNT, CDR2 YYREEE (reference sequence). The CDR3 has 15 amino acids. The CDR3 sequence: CASSSQDRGNNEQFF. The CDR3 DNA is TGTGCCAGCAGCTCTCAGGACAGGGGGAACAATGAGCAGTTCTTC.

The chain joins TRBV6-4 to TRBJ1-2, with a tentative D call TRBD1 (5 bases). The V and J ends lost 6 bases and 5 bases respectively, with 16 bases between them. This CDR3 has 14 amino acids. Germline lookup yields CDR1 MRHNA and CDR2 SNTAGT. The CDR3 coding sequence is TGTGCCAGCAGCCGGGACCGCCGGAATTATGGCTACACCTTC. Protein: CASSRDRRNYGYTF.

V and J are TRBV10-1 and TRBJ2-4; 10 bases are shared with TRBD1. The CDR3 has 15 amino acids. V trimming: 3 bases; J trimming: 5 bases; junction bases outside the gene matches: 4. CDR1 and CDR2 (germline): WNHNN, SYGVQD (reference sequence). DNA of the CDR3: TGCGCCAGCAGTGACGCCGGGACAGGGGAAAACATTCAGTACTTC. It translates to CASSDAGTGENIQYF.

This sequence joins TRBV18 and TRBJ1-2; TRBD1 aligns across 8 bases. J was trimmed by 3 bases and V by 5 bases; bases with no gene match: 5. Per the germline V gene, CDR1 is KGHSH and CDR2 is LQKENI. CDR3 size: 14 residues. CDR3 DNA: TGTGCCAGCTCAACCGGACAGGGCCACTATGGCTACACCTTC. Translating gives CASSTGQGHYGYTF.

This clone was detected a few times. The chain recombines TRBV5-1 with TRBJ2-2; 8 bases match TRBD1. Germline CDR1 is SGHRS and CDR2 is YFSETQ. Trimming took 4 bases from V and 6 from J; bases not matched to a gene: 5. This CDR3 is 14 amino acids long. The CDR3: CASSPTGVPGELFF. CDR3 bases: TGCGCCAGCAGCCCGACAGGGGTGCCCGGGGAGCTGTTTTTT.

The chain uses TRBV12-3 or TRBV12-4 and TRBJ1-6, with D tentatively TRBD1 (5 bases). Trimming cost V 1 base and J 13 bases, with 5 bases left between them. CDR3 length: 11 amino acids. CDR3 residues: CASSLGGPLHF. In nucleotides, the CDR3 is TGTGCCAGCAGTTTAGGGGGCCCCCTCCACTTT.

The V and J genes are TRBV2 and TRBJ1-1, with no clear D. V was clipped by 3 bases and J by 7 bases, with 9 bases between them. The CDR3 covers 12 residues. In germline, CDR1 is SNHLY, CDR2 FYNNEI. The CDR3 sequence: CASSDKVVEAFF. The CDR3 bases are TGTGCCAGCAGTGACAAGGTAGTTGAAGCTTTCTTT.

The chain carries TRBV9 and TRBJ2-3, with 7 bases aligning to TRBD1. There are 15 residues in the CDR3. Germline-derived CDR1 and CDR2 are SGDLS and YYNGEE. Losses at the gene ends were 2 bases for V and 3 bases for J; bases not matched to a gene: 6. CDR3 nucleotides: TGTGCCAGCAGCGTCAAGGGGGCGTCTACAGATACGCAGTATTTT. Amino acids: CASSVKGASTDTQYF.

This sequence joins TRBV28 and TRBJ2-2; 7 nucleotides line up with TRBD1. After removal of 1 base from V and 7 bases from J, the junction contained 6 bases not matched to a gene. The CDR3 is 15 residues long. Germline CDR1 is MDHEN and CDR2 is SYDVKM. The chain's CDR3 is CASSLSTGFGGELFF. The CDR3, as DNA: TGTGCCAGCAGTTTATCGACAGGGTTCGGCGGGGAGCTGTTTTTT. Full variable domain (outside the CDR3, taken from reference TRBV28 and TRBJ2-2): DVKVTQSSRYLVKRTGEKVFLECVQDMDHENMFWYRQDPGLGLRLIYFSYDVKMKEKGDIPEGYSVSREKKERFSLILESASTNQTSMYLCASSLSTGFGGELFFGEGSRLTVL.

The chain employs TRBV20-1 and TRBJ1-1, with D unclear. CDR3 length: 11 residues. Looked up from germline, CDR1 is DFQATT and CDR2 is SNEGSKA (reference sequence). V lost 7 bases and J lost 10, with 16 bases in between. In DNA form, the CDR3 reads TGCAGTGTTTCCGAAGGGTCAATAGCTTTCTTT. The encoded protein is CSVSEGSIAFF.

The chain is built from TRBV7-3 and TRBJ1-4; 8 positions match TRBD1. The germline CDR1 and CDR2 sequences are SGHTA and FQGTGA. This CDR3 has 15 residues. V was clipped by 5 bases and J by 3 bases; unmatched bases: 5. CDR3 residues: CASSPSGQANEKLFF. The CDR3 region has the DNA TGTGCCAGCAGCCCGTCGGGACAGGCTAATGAAAAACTGTTTTTT.

This chain uses TRBV21-1 with TRBJ1-5. TRBV21-1 has pseudogene status. This CDR3 has 15 amino acids. CDR3 sequence: CASSKGTDGNQPQHF. The CDR3 coding sequence is TGTGCCAGCAGCAAAGGGACGGATGGCAATCAGCCCCAGCATTTT.

The chain uses TRBV5-6 and TRBJ1-5; no definite D call. The CDR3 is 15 amino acids. CDR1 and CDR2 (germline): SGHDT, YYEEEE. With 1 base removed from V and 6 bases from J, the gap between germline ends came to 14 bases. The CDR3 spells CASSLSEGSGQPQHF. In DNA form, the CDR3 reads TGTGCCAGCAGCTTGTCTGAGGGAAGCGGTCAGCCCCAGCATTTT. The full variable domain, its missing parts supplied by reference TRBV5-6 and TRBJ1-5, is DAGVTQSPTHLIKTRGQQVTLRCSPKSGHDTVSWYQQALGQGPQFIFQYYEEEERQRGNFPDRFSGHQFPNYSSELNVNALLLGDSALYLCASSLSEGSGQPQHFGDGTRLSIL.

This clone has a single count. The CDR3 loop reads CASSESAEKLFF. The CDR3 region has the DNA TGTGCCAGCAGTGAATCGGCCGAAAAACTGTTTTTT. This rearrangement joins TRBV2 to TRBJ1-4; the D is unclear. Germline loops: CDR1 SNHLY, CDR2 FYNNEI. V lost 2 bases and J 8 bases, leaving 6 bases between the germline ends. The CDR3 length is 12 residues.

CDR3 nucleotides: TGTGCCAGCAGCCGAGGGACCACTGAAGCTTTCTTT. Translation gives CASSRGTTEAFF. The rearrangement links TRBV7-9 to TRBJ1-1; D is perhaps TRBD1 (5 bases). The V end lost 5 bases, the J end lost 4 bases, and 8 bases lay between the germline ends. CDR1 and CDR2 (germline): SEHNR, FQNEAQ (reference sequence). The CDR3 is made up of 12 amino acids.